One sample yielded the 12 T cell receptor beta chains listed below, sequenced in a study of blood T cell repertoires in COVID-19. The repertoire was sequenced with immunoSEQ multiplex PCR; TCRdb's copy has only in-frame clones and lacks some. The sample lists some 80,000 clones; around 87% were seen once. Sequencing was performed on peripheral blood. These receptors all stem from a woman aged 45-65 years with active or convalescent COVID-19.

This clone has a single count. J is TRBJ1-2 and V is TRBV5-4; 12 bases are a match to TRBD1. Germline loops: CDR1 SGHNT, CDR2 YYREEE (reference sequence). Unmatched junction bases numbered 11, after V lost 4 bases and J lost 4 bases. CDR3 length: 17 residues. The CDR3 DNA reads as TGTGCCAGCAGCCCCCCGGGACAGGGGGCAGCCGGCTATGGCTACACCTTC. Protein sequence: CASSPPGQGAAGYGYTF.

This clone has just one count. This chain connects TRBV24-1 to TRBJ2-4; a weak D match, TRBD1 (6 bases). Trimming left V 3 bases short and J 8 bases short, with 16 bases between. In germline, CDR1 is KGHDR, CDR2 SFDVKD. The CDR3 is 15 residues long. CDR3 nucleotides: TGTGCCACCAGTGATACCGGGACACTTAAGGACATTCAGTACTTC. The encoded protein is CATSDTGTLKDIQYF.

V is TRBV7-2 and J is TRBJ1-5; D ambiguous. Germline CDR1 and CDR2: SGHTA and FQGNSA. V was shortened by 1 base and J by 7 bases, with 14 bases between the two germline ends. The CDR3 has 15 amino acids. CDR3: CASSLGPGLGQPQHF. CDR3 nucleotide sequence: TGTGCCAGCAGCTTAGGACCTGGATTGGGCCAGCCCCAGCATTTT.

This chain links TRBV5-1 with TRBJ1-1, with 8 nucleotides matching TRBD1. The CDR3 runs to 15 residues. Per the germline V gene, CDR1 is SGHRS and CDR2 is YFSETQ. V lost 6 bases to trimming and J lost 1 base; unmatched junction nucleotides: 8. The CDR3 DNA sequence: TGCGCCAGCATCTCCCCAGGGGGCACGAACACTGAAGCTTTCTTT. As protein: CASISPGGTNTEAFF.

The V gene is TRBV13, the J gene TRBJ2-7, with TRBD2 as a possible D gene (5 bases). This CDR3 spans 17 amino acids. Trimming shortened V by 5 bases and J by 4 bases, and 24 bases separated the two germline ends. Looked up from germline, CDR1 is PRHDT and CDR2 is FYEKMQ (reference sequence). The CDR3 nucleotides are TGTGCCAGCAGCCCCACCTGGCGGGCCGGGGTAGGGTACGAGCAGTACTTC. Translating it yields CASSPTWRAGVGYEQYF.

The rearrangement links TRBV15 to TRBJ1-1; D gene uncertain. The CDR3 contains 14 residues. The V gene lost 0 bases and the J gene lost 5 bases, with 10 bases spanning the gap. CDR1 is LNHNV, CDR2 YYDKDF, per germline (reference sequence). CDR3 DNA sequence: TGTGCCACCAGCAGAGATGATAGAGGAACTGAAGCTTTCTTT. Translating gives CATSRDDRGTEAFF.

The chain has TRBV19 and TRBJ2-1, with D possibly matching TRBD1 (5 bases). V was clipped by 3 bases and J by 3 bases, with 6 bases between them. CDR3 length: 13 residues. The V gene's germline CDR1 is LNHDA and CDR2 SQIVND (reference sequence). CDR3 DNA: TGTGCCAGTAGTATTGACAGCTACAATGAGCAGTTCTTC. It yields the protein CASSIDSYNEQFF.

This clone was seen once. The CDR3, as DNA: TGTGCCAGCTCACCGGCAGGGGGAGAGACCCAGTACTTC. The encoded protein is CASSPAGGETQYF. V gene TRBV18 combines with J gene TRBJ2-5, with 7 bases identical to TRBD1. V dropped 3 bases and J dropped 4; count of bases not matched to a gene: 2. Germline CDR1 and CDR2: KGHSH and LQKENI. The CDR3 has 13 amino acids.

The chain links TRBV5-1 to TRBJ1-2, with D perhaps matching TRBD1 (6 bases). This CDR3 has 14 amino acids. CDR1 and CDR2 from the germline V gene are SGHRS and YFSETQ. The V end lost 5 bases, the J end lost 1 base, and 12 bases lay between the germline ends. CDR3 region: CASRTGTLNYGYTF. The CDR3 DNA reads TGCGCCAGCAGAACCGGGACACTTAACTATGGCTACACCTTC.

The chain uses TRBV4-3 and TRBJ1-2; 9 nucleotides agree with TRBD1. V dropped 0 bases and J dropped 0; count of bases not matched to a gene: 11. CDR1 LGHNA and CDR2 YSLEER come from the germline V gene. The CDR3 is made up of 19 amino acids. The CDR3 DNA is TGCGCCAGCAGCCAAGATGGGGGACAGGGCTTTCACTCTAACTATGGCTACACCTTC. It encodes CASSQDGGQGFHSNYGYTF.

The rearrangement joins TRBV19 to TRBJ2-3, with 14 nucleotides matching TRBD2. This CDR3 contains 14 residues. The V and J ends lost 10 bases and 6 bases, in that order; junction bases with no gene match: 6. Germline CDR1 and CDR2: LNHDA and SQIVND (reference sequence). The CDR3: CATSTSGGEDTQYF. Written as DNA, the CDR3 is TGTGCCACCTCGACTAGCGGGGGGGAGGATACGCAGTATTTT. The complete variable domain, with remaining parts taken from reference TRBV19 and TRBJ2-3, reads DGGITQSPKYLFRKEGQNVTLSCEQNLNHDAMYWYRQDPGQGLRLIYYSQIVNDFQKGDIAEGYSVSREKKESFPLTVTSAQKNPTAFYLCATSTSGGEDTQYFGPGTRLTVL.

This rearrangement joins TRBV4-3 to TRBJ2-7, with D possibly matching TRBD2 (6 bases). V lost 0 bases and J lost 7, with 7 bases in between. The CDR3 is 12 residues long. The V gene's germline CDR1 is LGHNA and CDR2 YSLEER. Written as DNA, the CDR3 is TGCGCCAGCAGCCAAGATGGGGGGGAGCAGTACTTC. This sequence encodes CASSQDGGEQYF.